A selection of T cell receptor beta chains follows, all from one sample in a study of T cell repertoires in cytomegalovirus infection. MiXCR, applied by TCRdb to the reads, yields one record per CDR3 protein. This table holds around 69,000 distinct CDR3 sequences, around 28% found once. Their antigens remain unidentified. Here the sequenced sample was CD8+ T cells from cultured PBMCs, taken from culture after CMV antigen stimulation. These TCRs come from a human donor in good health (CMV status not recorded). Some clones in this sample may be carry-over from other donors' samples. Each CDR3 is given with its conserved first and last residue. Each record gives: J gene, V gene, clone size, D gene, CDR3 DNA, CDR3 protein. A D gene is named only where the DNA matches it firmly. Clone size is not always given. Where it is, it says once, few, many or a class for expanded clones.

j_gene: TRBJ2-3; v_gene: TRBV6-6; abundance: NA; d_gene: NA; CDR3nt: TGTGCCAGCAGTTACGTGTGGGGCACAGATACGCAGTATTTT; CDR3aa: CASSYVWGTDTQYF
j_gene: TRBJ1-3; v_gene: TRBV7-9; abundance: many; d_gene: NA; CDR3nt: TGTGCCAGCAGCGCCTCCGGGGCCGTTCTATATTTT; CDR3aa: CASSASGAVLYF
j_gene: TRBJ2-1; v_gene: TRBV7-9; abundance: few; d_gene: TRBD2; CDR3nt: TGTGCCAGCAGCTTCGTGGGACTAGCGGGAAACAATGAGCAGTTCTTC; CDR3aa: CASSFVGLAGNNEQFF
j_gene: TRBJ2-4; v_gene: TRBV11-2; abundance: NA; d_gene: NA; CDR3nt: TGTGCCAGCAGCGGGCTAGCTGGAAACATTCAGTACTTC; CDR3aa: CASSGLAGNIQYF
j_gene: TRBJ2-3; v_gene: TRBV7-9; abundance: NA; d_gene: NA; CDR3nt: TGTGCCAGCAGTGACGGGGCTTCTAGCACAGATACGCAGTATTTT; CDR3aa: CASSDGASSTDTQYF
j_gene: TRBJ1-1; v_gene: TRBV20-1; abundance: NA; d_gene: NA; CDR3nt: TGCAGTGCTCCGTCCTCTAACACTGAAGCTTTCTTT; CDR3aa: CSAPSSNTEAFF
j_gene: TRBJ2-3; v_gene: TRBV12-3/TRBV12-4; abundance: few; d_gene: NA; CDR3nt: TGTGCCAGCAGTGTGAATTACATGGATAACTACACAGATACGCAGTATTTT; CDR3aa: CASSVNYMDNYTDTQYF
j_gene: TRBJ2-7; v_gene: TRBV7-2; abundance: many; d_gene: TRBD2; CDR3nt: TGTGCCAGCAGCCACGGACTAGCGGGAGTTAAAGGGGACTTC; CDR3aa: CASSHGLAGVKGDF
j_gene: TRBJ2-4; v_gene: TRBV12-3/TRBV12-4; abundance: few; d_gene: TRBD1; CDR3nt: TGTGCCAGCAGTTTAGGACAGGGTAGGGGCATTCAGTACTTC; CDR3aa: CASSLGQGRGIQYF
j_gene: TRBJ1-1; v_gene: TRBV5-6; abundance: few; d_gene: TRBD1; CDR3nt: TGTGCCAGCAGCTTGGCGGGACAGGGGGCGCAAGACACTGAAGCTTTCTTT; CDR3aa: CASSLAGQGAQDTEAFF
j_gene: TRBJ2-7; v_gene: TRBV3-1; abundance: many; d_gene: NA; CDR3nt: TGTGCCAGCAGCAAGGACCCCTACGAGCAGTACTTC; CDR3aa: CASSKDPYEQYF
j_gene: TRBJ1-6; v_gene: TRBV12-3/TRBV12-4; abundance: few; d_gene: NA; CDR3nt: TGTGCCAGCGGGCAGAATTCACCCCTCCACTTT; CDR3aa: CASGQNSPLHF
j_gene: TRBJ2-7; v_gene: TRBV7-6; abundance: many; d_gene: NA; CDR3nt: TGTGCCAGCAGCTTAGAAGGTCAGCAGTACGAGCAGTACTTC; CDR3aa: CASSLEGQQYEQYF
j_gene: TRBJ2-5; v_gene: TRBV11-3; abundance: NA; d_gene: TRBD1; CDR3nt: TGTGCCAGCAGCTTAGCCGACAGGGAATCGGAGACCCAGTACTTC; CDR3aa: CASSLADRESETQYF
j_gene: TRBJ1-5; v_gene: TRBV5-3; abundance: NA; d_gene: NA; CDR3nt: TGTGCCAGCAGCTTGGCTCAAGGCAATCAGCCCCAGCATTTT; CDR3aa: CASSLAQGNQPQHF
j_gene: TRBJ2-7; v_gene: TRBV7-2; abundance: many; d_gene: TRBD2; CDR3nt: TGTGCCAGCAGCCACCTAGGGCTAGCGGGAGGTATTTACGAGCAGTACTTC; CDR3aa: CASSHLGLAGGIYEQYF
j_gene: TRBJ2-1; v_gene: TRBV6-1; abundance: many; d_gene: TRBD2; CDR3nt: TGTGCCAGCAGTGAAGCAAGGGGGGGACTAGCGGGCCCTCAGTTCTTC; CDR3aa: CASSEARGGLAGPQFF
j_gene: TRBJ2-7; v_gene: TRBV11-2; abundance: few; d_gene: TRBD2; CDR3nt: TGTGCCAGCAGCTTAGGGGGGGGATCATTCTACGAGCAGTACTTC; CDR3aa: CASSLGGGSFYEQYF
j_gene: TRBJ2-1; v_gene: TRBV6-4; abundance: few; d_gene: TRBD2; CDR3nt: TGTGCCAGCTCGGCCAGCGGGGCGATCAATGAGCAGTTCTTC; CDR3aa: CASSASGAINEQFF
j_gene: TRBJ1-3; v_gene: TRBV7-9; abundance: NA; d_gene: NA; CDR3nt: TGTGCCAGCAGCCGACGCCACTCTGGAAACACCATATATTTT; CDR3aa: CASSRRHSGNTIYF
j_gene: TRBJ1-2; v_gene: TRBV6-2/TRBV6-3; abundance: few; d_gene: NA; CDR3nt: TGTGCCAGCAGTTACCCGACAGACTCAGCCTTC; CDR3aa: CASSYPTDSAF
j_gene: TRBJ2-7; v_gene: TRBV4-3; abundance: NA; d_gene: NA; CDR3nt: TGCGCCAGCAGCCAAGCTAAAGGGGAAGCCTACGAGCAGTACTTC; CDR3aa: CASSQAKGEAYEQYF
j_gene: TRBJ2-7; v_gene: TRBV27; abundance: NA; d_gene: NA; CDR3nt: TGTGCCAGCAGCCCCGATGGAGGCGAGCAGTACTTC; CDR3aa: CASSPDGGEQYF
j_gene: TRBJ2-7; v_gene: TRBV27; abundance: NA; d_gene: NA; CDR3nt: TGTGCCAGCAGTGTAGGGACCGGGAAGGGCTACGAGCAGTACTTC; CDR3aa: CASSVGTGKGYEQYF
j_gene: TRBJ2-7; v_gene: TRBV7-2; abundance: many; d_gene: NA; CDR3nt: TGTGCCAGCAGCTTAACCGGGACCAGCTATTACGAGCAGTACTTC; CDR3aa: CASSLTGTSYYEQYF
j_gene: TRBJ2-1; v_gene: TRBV18; abundance: NA; d_gene: NA; CDR3nt: TGTGCCAGCTCACCTGGGGATTGGGCATACAATGAGCAGTTCTTC; CDR3aa: CASSPGDWAYNEQFF
j_gene: TRBJ1-5; v_gene: TRBV19; abundance: few; d_gene: NA; CDR3nt: TGTGCCGCGGGCAGGGGAAGTGGCAATCAGCCCCAGCATTTT; CDR3aa: CAAGRGSGNQPQHF
j_gene: TRBJ2-5; v_gene: TRBV2; abundance: NA; d_gene: TRBD1; CDR3nt: TGTGCCAGCAGTGGGGGGACAGGTGGGAGAGAGACCCAGTACTTC; CDR3aa: CASSGGTGGRETQYF